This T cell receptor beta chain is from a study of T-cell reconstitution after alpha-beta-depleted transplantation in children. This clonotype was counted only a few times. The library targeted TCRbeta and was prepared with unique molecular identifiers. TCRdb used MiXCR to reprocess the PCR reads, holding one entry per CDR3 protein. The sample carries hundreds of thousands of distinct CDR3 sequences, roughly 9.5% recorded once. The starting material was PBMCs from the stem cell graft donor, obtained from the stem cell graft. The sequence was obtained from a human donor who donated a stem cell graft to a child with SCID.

CDR3 bases: TGTGCCACCAGCAGAGGCCCAGGGGACGGCACTGAAGCTTTCTTT. Amino acid sequence: CATSRGPGDGTEAFF. The V call is TRBV15, the J call TRBJ1-1, with TRBD1 as a possible D gene (6 bases). CDR1 is LNHNV and CDR2 is YYDKDF in the germline V gene (reference sequence). The CDR3 runs 15 residues. With 1 base removed from V and 4 bases from J, the gap between germline ends came to 13 bases. Supplemented by reference TRBV15 and TRBJ1-1, the full variable domain reads DAMVIQNPRYQVTQFGKPVTLSCSQTLNHNVMYWYQQKSSQAPKLLFHYYDKDFNNEADTPDNFQSRRPNTSFCFLDIRSPGLGDTAMYLCATSRGPGDGTEAFFGQGTRLTVV.